The entry below describes one TCR beta chain. In the authors' workflow: For nucleated cells, counts were estimated from reference gene primer amplification. Repertoires were generated with immunoSEQ multiplex PCR, while TCRdb's copy carries only in-frame clones and drops some. V and J calls and clone size are those listed in that table; D and trimming were worked out from the DNA. Counted here are about 190,000 clones, 70% to 90% occurring once; the ten biggest clones make up roughly 2.2%. This sample was included in a study of blood T cell repertoires in COVID-19. At the level of the study: In each case, the material was cDNA or gDNA derived from T cells, B-cell-depleted T cells, or PBMCs.

Trimming stripped 1 base from V and 4 bases from J, with 7 bases between. CDR1 SGHTA and CDR2 FQGNSA come from the germline V gene. CDR3 length: 14 residues. The origin of this receptor is a man in his sixties or seventies with active or convalescent COVID-19. Sequences were obtained from peripheral blood. This chain links TRBV7-2 with TRBJ2-2, with no clear D. The DNA for the CDR3 is TGTGCCAGCAGCTTAGTTTTGGCCACCGGGGAGCTGTTTTTT. It specifies CASSLVLATGELFF.